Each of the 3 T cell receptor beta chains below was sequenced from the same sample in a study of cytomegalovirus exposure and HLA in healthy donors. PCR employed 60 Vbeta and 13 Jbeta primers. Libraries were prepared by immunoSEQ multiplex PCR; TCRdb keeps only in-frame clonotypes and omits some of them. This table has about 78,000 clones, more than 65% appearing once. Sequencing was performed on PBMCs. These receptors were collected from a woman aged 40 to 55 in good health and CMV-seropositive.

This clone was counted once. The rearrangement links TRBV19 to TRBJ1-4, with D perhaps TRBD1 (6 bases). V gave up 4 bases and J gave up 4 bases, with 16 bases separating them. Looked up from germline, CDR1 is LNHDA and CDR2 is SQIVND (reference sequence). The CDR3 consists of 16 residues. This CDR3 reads CASSTYGQTDNEKLFF. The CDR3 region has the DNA TGTGCCAGTAGTACCTACGGACAGACCGATAATGAAAAACTGTTTTTT. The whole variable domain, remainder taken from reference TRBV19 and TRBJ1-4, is DGGITQSPKYLFRKEGQNVTLSCEQNLNHDAMYWYRQDPGQGLRLIYYSQIVNDFQKGDIAEGYSVSREKKESFPLTVTSAQKNPTAFYLCASSTYGQTDNEKLFFGSGTQLSVL.

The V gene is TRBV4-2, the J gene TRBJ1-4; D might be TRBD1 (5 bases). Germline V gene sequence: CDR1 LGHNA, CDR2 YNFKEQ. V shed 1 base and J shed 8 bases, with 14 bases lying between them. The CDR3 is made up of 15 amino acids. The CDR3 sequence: CASSQADKLGEKLFF. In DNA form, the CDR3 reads TGTGCCAGCAGCCAAGCGGACAAGCTCGGGGAAAAACTGTTTTTT.

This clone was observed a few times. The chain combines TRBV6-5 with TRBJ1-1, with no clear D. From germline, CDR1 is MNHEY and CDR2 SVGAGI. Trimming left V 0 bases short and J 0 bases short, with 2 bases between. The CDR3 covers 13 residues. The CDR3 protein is CASSYSLNTEAFF. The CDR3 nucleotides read TGTGCCAGCAGTTACTCCTTGAACACTGAAGCTTTCTTT.